This TCR beta chain appears in the sequencing data of a study of OX40 agonist ivuxolimab in advanced cancers. On the study more broadly: The mean age was approximately 60 years, ranging from about 23 to 79, with over 70% of participants male. Having had anti-PD-1, anti-PD-L1 or anti-CTLA-4 therapy before was allowed, and under 50% had some. Whole-study findings and limits: Those patients achieving a partial response at 0.1-3.0 mg/kg showed among the lowest clonal expansion.

Method: immunoSEQ multiplex PCR; TCRdb's copy keeps in-frame clones and lacks some. The table lists about 70,000 clones, 86% of them singletons. The germline V gene has CDR1 SGHDT and CDR2 YYEEEE. Trimming took off 0 bases at V and 9 bases at J, with 10 bases between the two ends. There are 14 residues in the CDR3. Comments on this clone: As yet, its antigen is unknown.

This material consisted of CD4+ or CD8+ T cells sorted from blood, taken in a trial of the OX40 agonist ivuxolimab. This TCR was recovered from an adult with an advanced solid tumor such as melanoma, head and neck, liver or kidney cancer. The chain employs TRBV5-6 and TRBJ1-6; D might be TRBD1 (5 bases). CDR3 region: CASSLAGYPSPLHF. The CDR3, as DNA: TGTGCCAGCAGCTTGGCAGGGTATCCTTCACCCCTCCACTTT. Based on the CDR3 plus reference TRBV5-6 and TRBJ1-6, the full variable domain is DAGVTQSPTHLIKTRGQQVTLRCSPKSGHDTVSWYQQALGQGPQFIFQYYEEEERQRGNFPDRFSGHQFPNYSSELNVNALLLGDSALYLCASSLAGYPSPLHFGNGTRLTVT.